This record covers a single T cell receptor (beta chain). These data come from a study of long-term antiretroviral therapy in people with HIV. It was version v3.0 of the immunoSEQ assay that was run at survey level. Profiled with immunoSEQ multiplex PCR; TCRdb holds only in-frame clones, not every one. The data hold tens of thousands of clones, with approximately 90% observed a single time. This CDR3 is built from 14 residues. The germline gives CDR1 MDHEN, CDR2 SYDVKM. The germline V and J ends were trimmed by 3 bases and 7 bases, with 16 bases remaining between them. The material sequenced was unsorted PBMCs, taken 1.8 years after starting antiretroviral therapy. V is TRBV28 and J is TRBJ2-7; the D is unclear. This clonotype originated in a woman aged 18-30 years with HIV. The CDR3 nucleotides read TGTGCCAGCAGTTTCGTTGGACGGTTCCTTGAGCAGTACTTC. It yields the protein CASSFVGRFLEQYF.